This TCR beta chain is from a study of response to subunit inactivated influenza vaccine. TCRdb ran MiXCR on the RT-PCR reads and lists one entry per CDR3 protein. The repertoire holds 150,000 to 200,000 distinct CDR3 sequences, about 12% seen once, with 29% in the top ten. The germline V gene encodes CDR1 LGHNA and CDR2 YSLEER. V was pared by 0 bases and J by 4 bases, with 7 bases between. The CDR3 covers 13 residues. These same records also appear under a second study, on T cells expressing NK-cell markers. Per that study: UMIs were included in TCR beta cDNA generated by 5'RACE template switching. In a few donors, dominant clonotypes made up about 28.3-65% of CD3+CD56-NKG2C+ cells.

This chain joins TRBV4-3 and TRBJ2-7; D gene unclear. Source: CD8+ T cells sorted from PBMCs, taken less than 13 days after vaccination. This receptor was taken from a man aged 50-60 years who received an inactivated influenza vaccine. CDR3 protein: CASSQDGGYEQYF. Written as DNA, the CDR3 is TGCGCCAGCAGCCAAGATGGTGGGTACGAGCAGTACTTC.